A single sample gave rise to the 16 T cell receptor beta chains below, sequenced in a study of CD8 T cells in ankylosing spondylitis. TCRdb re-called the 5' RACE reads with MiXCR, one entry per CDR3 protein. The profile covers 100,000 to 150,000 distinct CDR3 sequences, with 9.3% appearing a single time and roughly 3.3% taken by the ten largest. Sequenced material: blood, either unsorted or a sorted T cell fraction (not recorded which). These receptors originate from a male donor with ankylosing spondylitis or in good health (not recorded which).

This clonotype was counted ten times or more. CDR3: CSAGAGLNSPLHF. The CDR3 coding sequence is TGCAGTGCGGGGGCAGGCCTTAATTCACCCCTCCACTTT. The genes are TRBV20-1 and TRBJ1-6; TRBD1 is a possible D gene (6 bases). This CDR3 is built from 13 residues. Per the germline V gene, CDR1 is DFQATT and CDR2 is SNEGSKA (reference sequence). V dropped 6 bases and J dropped 6 bases, with 12 bases sitting between them.

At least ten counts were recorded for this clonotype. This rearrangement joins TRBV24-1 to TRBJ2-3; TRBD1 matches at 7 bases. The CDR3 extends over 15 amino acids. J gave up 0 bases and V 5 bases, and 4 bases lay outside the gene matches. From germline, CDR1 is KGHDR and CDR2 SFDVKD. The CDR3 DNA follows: TGTGCCACCAGTGCAACAGGGGAGAGCACAGATACGCAGTATTTT. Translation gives CATSATGESTDTQYF.

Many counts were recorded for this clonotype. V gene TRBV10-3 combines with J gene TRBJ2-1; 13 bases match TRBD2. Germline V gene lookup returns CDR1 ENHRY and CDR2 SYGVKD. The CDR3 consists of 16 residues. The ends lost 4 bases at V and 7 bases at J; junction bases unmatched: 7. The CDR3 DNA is TGTGCCATCAGTGCAGGACTAGCGGGAGCGGGGAATGAGCAGTTCTTC. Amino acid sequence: CAISAGLAGAGNEQFF.

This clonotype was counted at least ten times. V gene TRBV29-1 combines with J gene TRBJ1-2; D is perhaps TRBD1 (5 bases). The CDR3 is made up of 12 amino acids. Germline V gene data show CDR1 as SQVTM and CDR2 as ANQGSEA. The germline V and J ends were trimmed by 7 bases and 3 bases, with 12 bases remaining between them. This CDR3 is CSAVGGDYGYTF. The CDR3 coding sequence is TGCAGCGCTGTGGGGGGAGACTATGGCTACACCTTC.

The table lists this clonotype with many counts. CDR3 nucleotides: TGCGCCAGCAGCTTGACCAGGGGCGGAGAGACCCAGTACTTC. Translation gives CASSLTRGGETQYF. This sequence joins TRBV5-1 and TRBJ2-5; a possible D gene is TRBD1 (6 bases). Germline CDR1 and CDR2: SGHRS and YFSETQ. V was shortened by 1 base and J by 4 bases, with 11 bases between the two germline ends. CDR3 size: 14 residues.

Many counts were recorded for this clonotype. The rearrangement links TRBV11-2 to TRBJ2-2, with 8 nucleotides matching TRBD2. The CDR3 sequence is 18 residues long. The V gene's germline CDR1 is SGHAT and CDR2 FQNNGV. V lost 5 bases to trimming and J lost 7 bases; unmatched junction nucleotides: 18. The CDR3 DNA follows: TGTGCCAGCAGCGAAAAGGGACTAGAATCTTTATTGAGCGGGGAGCTGTTTTTT. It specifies CASSEKGLESLLSGELFF.

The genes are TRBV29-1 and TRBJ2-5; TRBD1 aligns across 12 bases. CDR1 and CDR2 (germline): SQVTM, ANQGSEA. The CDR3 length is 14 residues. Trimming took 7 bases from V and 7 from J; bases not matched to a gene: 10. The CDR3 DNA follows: TGCAGCGACACCGGGACAGGGGGCATCGGGACCCAGTACTTC. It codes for CSDTGTGGIGTQYF.

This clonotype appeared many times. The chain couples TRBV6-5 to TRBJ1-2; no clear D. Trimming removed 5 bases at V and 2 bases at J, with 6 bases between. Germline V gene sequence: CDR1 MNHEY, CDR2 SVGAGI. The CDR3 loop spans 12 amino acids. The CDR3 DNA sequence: TGTGCCAGCAGTCGGGCGAACTATGGCTACACCTTC. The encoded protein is CASSRANYGYTF.

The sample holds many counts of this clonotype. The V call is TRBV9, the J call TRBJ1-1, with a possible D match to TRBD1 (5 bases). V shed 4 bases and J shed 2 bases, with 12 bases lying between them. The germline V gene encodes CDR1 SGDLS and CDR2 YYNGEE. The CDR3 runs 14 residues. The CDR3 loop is CASSSRQINTEAFF. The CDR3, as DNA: TGTGCCAGCAGCTCCCGACAGATAAACACTGAAGCTTTCTTT.

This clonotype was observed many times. CDR3 DNA: TGTGCCAGCAGCCCGGGCAAAAACATTCAGTACTTC. As protein: CASSPGKNIQYF. The chain couples TRBV5-8 to TRBJ2-4; D unclear. V lost 4 bases and J lost 3, with 5 bases in between. Per the germline V gene, CDR1 is SGHTS and CDR2 is YDEGEE. This CDR3 is 12 amino acids long. The variable domain in full, completed from reference TRBV5-8 and TRBJ2-4, reads EAGVTQSPTHLIKTRGQQATLRCSPISGHTSVYWYQQALGLGLQFLLWYDEGEERNRGNFPPRFSGRQFPNYSSELNVNALELEDSALYLCASSPGKNIQYFGAGTRLSVL.

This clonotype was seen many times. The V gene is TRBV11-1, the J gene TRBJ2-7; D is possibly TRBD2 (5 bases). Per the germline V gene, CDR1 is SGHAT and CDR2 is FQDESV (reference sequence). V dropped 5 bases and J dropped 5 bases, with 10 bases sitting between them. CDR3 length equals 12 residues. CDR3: CASSGSRNEQYF. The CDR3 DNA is TGTGCCAGCAGCGGGAGTCGGAACGAGCAGTACTTC.

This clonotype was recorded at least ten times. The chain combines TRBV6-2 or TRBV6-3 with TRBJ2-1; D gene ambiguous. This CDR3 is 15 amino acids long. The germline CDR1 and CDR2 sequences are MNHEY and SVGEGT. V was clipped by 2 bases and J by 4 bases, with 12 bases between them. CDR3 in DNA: TGTGCCAGCAGTTACGGTCTTGGGAATTACAATGAGCAGTTCTTC. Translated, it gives CASSYGLGNYNEQFF.

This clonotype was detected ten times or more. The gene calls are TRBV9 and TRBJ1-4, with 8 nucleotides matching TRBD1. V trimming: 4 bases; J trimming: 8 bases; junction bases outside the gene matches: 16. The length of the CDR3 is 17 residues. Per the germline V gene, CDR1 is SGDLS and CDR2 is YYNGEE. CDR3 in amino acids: CASSRSLGQGRGEKLFF. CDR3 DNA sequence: TGTGCCAGCAGCCGCTCGCTAGGACAGGGCCGAGGGGAAAAACTGTTTTTT.

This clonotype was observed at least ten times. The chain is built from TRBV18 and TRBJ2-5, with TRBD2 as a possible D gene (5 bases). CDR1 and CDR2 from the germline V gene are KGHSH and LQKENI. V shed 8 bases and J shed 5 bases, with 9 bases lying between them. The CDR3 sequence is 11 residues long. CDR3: CASPRRETQYF. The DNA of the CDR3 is TGTGCCAGCCCGAGGAGGGAGACCCAGTACTTC.

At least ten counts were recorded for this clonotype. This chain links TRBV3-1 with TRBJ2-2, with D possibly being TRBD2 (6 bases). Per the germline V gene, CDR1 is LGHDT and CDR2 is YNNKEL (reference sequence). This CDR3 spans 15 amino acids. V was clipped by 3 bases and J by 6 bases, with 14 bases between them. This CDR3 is CASSQTEGRSGELFF. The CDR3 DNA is TGTGCCAGCAGCCAGACGGAGGGCAGGTCCGGGGAGCTGTTTTTT.

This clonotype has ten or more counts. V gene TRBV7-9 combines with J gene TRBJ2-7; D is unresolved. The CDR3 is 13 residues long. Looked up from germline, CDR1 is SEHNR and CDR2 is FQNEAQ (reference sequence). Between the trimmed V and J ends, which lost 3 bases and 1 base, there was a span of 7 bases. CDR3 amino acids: CASSLIDSYEQYF. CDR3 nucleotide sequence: TGTGCCAGCAGCTTGATTGATTCCTACGAGCAGTACTTC.